A selection of T cell receptor beta chains follows, all from one sample in a study of cytomegalovirus exposure and HLA in healthy donors. Repertoires were generated with immunoSEQ multiplex PCR, while TCRdb's copy carries only in-frame clones and drops some. The sample includes roughly 200,000 clones, roughly 70% of them seen just once. The sequencing input was PBMCs. The receptors stem from a male donor in good health and CMV-seronegative. CDR3s include the opening cysteine and the closing phenylalanine or tryptophan. D genes are given only for firm matches. A row's size may be missing; if present it is once, few, many or a size class.

CASCQVGNQPQHF,TGTGCCAGTTGCCAGGTTGGCAATCAGCCCCAGCATTTT,TRBJ1-5,few,NA,TRBV6-6
CASSANGGGAQPQHF,TGTGCCAGCAGTGCCAACGGGGGAGGGGCGCAGCCCCAGCATTTT,TRBJ1-5,few,NA,TRBV6-6
CASSEVGNYEQYF,TGTGCCAGCAGTGAAGTCGGGAACTACGAGCAGTACTTC,TRBJ2-7,NA,NA,TRBV6-1
CASRESGRGNTIYF,TGTGCCAGCCGCGAGTCAGGCCGTGGAAACACCATATATTTT,TRBJ1-3,NA,NA,TRBV4-2
CASSAGQAFSGANVLTF,TGTGCCAGCAGCGCGGGACAGGCCTTCTCTGGGGCCAACGTCCTGACTTTC,TRBJ2-6,NA,TRBD1,TRBV9
CASGTGTYEQYF,TGTGCCAGCGGGACAGGGACCTACGAGCAGTACTTC,TRBJ2-7,NA,TRBD1,TRBV28
CASSYEQQETQYF,TGCGCCAGCAGCTATGAACAGCAAGAGACCCAGTACTTC,TRBJ2-5,NA,NA,TRBV5-1
CASSRYPENEQFF,TGTGCCAGCAGCCGTTACCCGGAGAATGAGCAGTTCTTC,TRBJ2-1,NA,NA,TRBV6-5
CASSRRDRGIQENEKLFF,TGCGCCAGCAGCCGCCGGGACAGGGGGATACAGGAGAATGAAAAACTGTTTTTT,TRBJ1-4,NA,TRBD1,TRBV4-1
CATPLGQGNEKLFF,TGTGCCACTCCTCTCGGACAGGGGAATGAAAAACTGTTTTTT,TRBJ1-4,NA,TRBD1,TRBV2
CASSRTSGGALTDTQYF,TGTGCCAGCAGCCGGACTAGCGGGGGGGCCCTCACAGATACGCAGTATTTT,TRBJ2-3,NA,TRBD2,TRBV7-8
CASSLGQGPYGYTF,TGTGCCAGCAGCTTGGGACAGGGGCCGTATGGCTACACCTTC,TRBJ1-2,NA,TRBD1,TRBV7-2
CASSLFSTGGQNFNEQFF,TGTGCCAGCAGCTTATTCAGTACGGGAGGCCAGAATTTCAATGAGCAGTTCTTC,TRBJ2-1,NA,TRBD2,TRBV7-2
CASTSRGGVGTDTQYF,TGTGCCAGCACCTCCCGAGGGGGGGTAGGCACAGATACGCAGTATTTT,TRBJ2-3,NA,NA,TRBV2
CASSLEREVQYEQYF,TGTGCCAGCAGTTTAGAGCGGGAGGTACAATACGAGCAGTACTTC,TRBJ2-7,NA,TRBD2,TRBV28
CASSLSWTEPSYEQYF,TGTGCCAGCAGCTTGAGCTGGACAGAACCCTCCTACGAGCAGTACTTC,TRBJ2-7,NA,NA,TRBV11-1
CASSESTGFEAFF,TGCGCCAGCAGCGAAAGTACAGGGTTTGAAGCTTTCTTT,TRBJ1-1,NA,NA,TRBV5-1
CASSQAGVGYNEQFF,TGTGCCAGCAGTCAAGCGGGAGTGGGTTACAATGAGCAGTTCTTC,TRBJ2-1,NA,TRBD2,TRBV28
CAWSAQADTQYF,TGTGCCTGGAGCGCCCAGGCAGATACGCAGTATTTT,TRBJ2-3,NA,NA,TRBV30
CASTQPRLEYF,TGTGCCAGCACCCAACCCCGACTGGAGTACTTC,TRBJ2-5,NA,NA,TRBV5-8
CASRITGEETEAFF,TGTGCCAGTAGAATTACAGGGGAGGAGACTGAAGCTTTCTTT,TRBJ1-1,NA,TRBD1,TRBV19
CASSMGGTSGGNEQFF,TGTGCCAGTAGTATGGGAGGGACTAGCGGGGGGAATGAGCAGTTCTTC,TRBJ2-1,NA,TRBD2,TRBV19
CASSDASGIYEQYF,TGTGCCAGCAGTGATGCTAGCGGGATTTACGAGCAGTACTTC,TRBJ2-7,NA,TRBD2,TRBV6-1
CASSEHGQGKQYF,TGCGCCAGCAGTGAGCATGGACAGGGGAAGCAGTACTTC,TRBJ2-7,NA,TRBD1,TRBV10-2
CAWRPPGLGPTTDTQYF,TGTGCCTGGAGACCCCCGGGACTAGGACCTACCACAGATACGCAGTATTTT,TRBJ2-3,NA,TRBD2,TRBV30
CASSQGAVRGTDTQYF,TGCGCCAGCAGCCAAGGTGCGGTCAGAGGGACAGATACGCAGTATTTT,TRBJ2-3,NA,NA,TRBV4-3
CASRTTGLTNYGYTF,TGTGCCAGCAGGACGACAGGTCTGACTAACTATGGCTACACCTTC,TRBJ1-2,NA,NA,TRBV28
CASSARIRSTEAFF,TGTGCCAGCAGTGCTCGGATCAGGTCCACTGAAGCTTTCTTT,TRBJ1-1,NA,NA,TRBV6-5
CAISESIAGVNEQFF,TGTGCCATCAGTGAGTCAATAGCGGGAGTTAATGAGCAGTTCTTC,TRBJ2-1,NA,TRBD2,TRBV10-3
CASSYDGTGGYGYTF,TGTGCCAGCAGTTACGACGGGACAGGGGGTTATGGCTACACCTTC,TRBJ1-2,few,TRBD1,TRBV6-5
CATGTGVGQPQHF,TGTGCCACGGGGACAGGGGTTGGACAGCCCCAGCATTTT,TRBJ1-5,NA,TRBD1,TRBV15
CASSDQGVRSPLHF,TGTGCCAGCAGTGATCAGGGGGTCCGTTCACCCCTCCACTTT,TRBJ1-6,NA,TRBD1,TRBV2
CASSLRTRSYEQYF,TGTGCCAGCAGCTTAAGGACAAGATCCTACGAGCAGTACTTC,TRBJ2-7,NA,NA,TRBV7-3
CAIRLTGNTEAFF,TGTGCCATCAGGTTAACAGGGAACACTGAAGCTTTCTTT,TRBJ1-1,NA,NA,TRBV10-3
CAISGSDRKYEQYF,TGTGCCATCAGTGGGTCGGACAGAAAATACGAGCAGTACTTC,TRBJ2-7,few,NA,TRBV10-3
CATLGGVVQADTQYF,TGTGCCACACTTGGGGGGGTGGTTCAGGCAGATACGCAGTATTTT,TRBJ2-3,NA,TRBD2,TRBV6-6
CASSQDVGGIYGYTF,TGCGCCAGCAGCCAAGACGTTGGGGGCATCTATGGCTACACCTTC,TRBJ1-2,many,NA,TRBV4-3
CAWSDGADYGYTF,TGTGCCTGGAGCGATGGGGCAGACTATGGCTACACCTTC,TRBJ1-2,NA,NA,TRBV30
CASGVRPHGTSGRIERETQYF,TGCGCCAGCGGGGTTAGGCCTCATGGGACTAGCGGGCGGATAGAGCGAGAGACCCAGTACTTC,TRBJ2-5,NA,TRBD2,TRBV5-1
CASRPTAGSNEKLFF,TGTGCCAGCAGACCTACAGCGGGCTCTAATGAAAAACTGTTTTTT,TRBJ1-4,NA,NA,TRBV6-1
CAIRGGRGTDTQYF,TGTGCCATCAGAGGCGGCAGGGGTACAGATACGCAGTATTTT,TRBJ2-3,NA,NA,TRBV10-3
CAWSDGTGSYEQYF,TGTGCCTGGAGTGACGGGACAGGGTCCTACGAGCAGTACTTC,TRBJ2-7,once,TRBD1,TRBV30